This T cell receptor beta chain originates from a study of identical twins. Study observations and caveats: One should note that invariant MAIT and iNKT cells could partly confound zero-insertion analyses. There was an excess of low generation probability in the out-of-frame alpha sequences that twins shared. Monozygotic twins shared more out-of-frame TCR alpha than recombination models predicted.

Only a few counts were recorded for this clonotype. Its antigen is still unknown. The germline V gene has CDR1 MNHNS and CDR2 SASEGT. The CDR3 length is 16 residues. The germline V and J ends were trimmed by 7 bases and 0 bases, with 18 bases remaining between them. TCRdb analysed the 5' RACE reads with MiXCR anew, one entry per CDR3 protein. The sample yields under 350,000 distinct CDR3 sequences, roughly 8.6% seen once. The sample was also linked to a second study, of yellow fever vaccine responses in identical twins.

This clonotype was sampled from a woman aged 18-29 years in good health. The chain couples TRBV6-1 to TRBJ2-5, with D unclear. Source material: CD8+ T cells sorted from blood. CDR3 sequence reads: CASTDPRDKYQETQYF. Here the CDR3 DNA reads TGTGCCAGCACCGACCCCCGAGACAAGTACCAAGAGACCCAGTACTTC.